The text below deals with one TCR beta chain. J gave up 12 bases and V 4 bases, and 10 bases lay outside the gene matches. CDR3 length: 14 amino acids. Germline CDR1 SGHRS, CDR2 YFSETQ. MiXCR, run by TCRdb on the 5' RACE reads, gives a single entry per CDR3 protein. The table lists tens of thousands of distinct CDR3 sequences, about 18% of them singletons. The sample originates from a study of neurological immune-mediated disorders. What was sequenced was CD8+ T cells from blood. This receptor was identified in a young woman with multiple sclerosis. This chain connects TRBV5-1 to TRBJ1-4; 9 bases match TRBD1. CDR3 sequence reads: CASSGTGSGSELFF. CDR3 DNA: TGCGCCAGCAGCGGGACAGGGTCGGGGAGCGAACTGTTTTTT.